The source of this T cell receptor (beta chain) is a study of blood T cell repertoires in COVID-19. Overall study: Spain, Italy and the United States supplied samples that represented acute and convalescent COVID-19. Sample material is recorded as cDNA or gDNA derived from T cells, B-cell-depleted T cells, or PBMCs.

Original data processing: Reference gene primer amplification yielded estimated nucleated cell counts. The repertoire was sequenced with immunoSEQ multiplex PCR; TCRdb's copy has only in-frame clones and lacks some. D and trimming were read from the DNA, whereas the V and J calls and clone size are those reported in that table. Seen here are under 250,000 clones, approximately 80% observed once, and the top ten hold approximately 9.1%. The sequenced material came from peripheral blood. The sequence came from an elderly man with acute or convalescent COVID-19.

For the CDR3, the DNA is TGTGCCAGCAGCGCCTTCTCACAGGGGAATAGCAATCAGCCCCAGCATTTT. It encodes CASSAFSQGNSNQPQHF. The rearrangement uses TRBV5-6 and TRBJ1-5, with 7 nucleotides matching TRBD1. The CDR3 has 17 residues. Per germline, CDR1 SGHDT and CDR2 YYEEEE. Trimming took 4 bases from V and 0 from J; bases not matched to a gene: 10.